This T cell receptor beta chain is drawn from a study of cytomegalovirus exposure and HLA in healthy donors (dated by TCRdb to 2016 to 2017). About the full investigation: An earlier analysis of about 560 of the donors reported around 280 Gb of sequence data and about 120 million unique TCR beta sequences obtained from about 180 million T cells. Using immunosequencing, the study profiled T cell repertoires from about 620 subjects and related those repertoires to cytomegalovirus serostatus. Every discovery cohort repertoire had been produced on one sequencing platform. Rather than using new phenotypic data, the later analysis identified candidate immune exposures from TCR beta sequences and from how often those sequences occurred across donors. Among about 360 genotyped donors of the cohort, an average of around 240,000 unique TCR beta nucleotide sequences were sequenced per donor, approximately 20% of them non-productive. Genome-wide SNP genotypes for about three fifths of the roughly 670 donors were used in a later genetic analysis, which treated that subset as a discovery cohort. An earlier analysis of 500 to 750 of the donors applied high-throughput TCR beta sequencing to assess whether each TCR beta V gene segment acted as functional or pseudogenic. In a later analysis, previously published TCR beta repertoires from 600 to 850 donors were re-analyzed and high-resolution HLA genotyping was added so that TCR occurrence patterns could be studied. An early release that covered 640 HLA-typed donors contained about 300 gigabases of sequencing data and around 80 million unique TCR sequences. The study aimed to test whether signatures of past pathogen exposure could be identified by cataloging public T cell receptors. Alongside the repertoire data, information on donor age, sex, ethnicity and CMV serostatus was compiled. The number of typed donors differed by locus: about 620-640 for A, B, C, DRB1 and DQB1; 500 to 550 for DQA1; fewer than 610 for DPA1; and 400 to 480 for DPB1. Besides the first cohort of about 730 subjects, a separate validation cohort made up of around 120 different subjects was used. Roughly five DR-DQ haplotypes were handled as single units for association and clustering, since linkage in the cohort was strong. HLA typing included class I and class II loci at four-digit resolution. High-throughput TCR immunosequencing, statistical association of individual TCRs with disease status, and machine learning were combined to predict cytomegalovirus infection status. The genetic ancestry cluster associated with self-reported Caucasian donors included over 65% of the roughly 390 genotyped donors. Summary of the overall study and its limitations: A further reported finding was that TCR beta sequences accurately predicted the HLA-A and HLA-B alleles for most subjects in the first cohort. Linkage disequilibrium might explain the correlated functional status among segregating V segments, but an unknown experimental factor could not be excluded. Some IMGT-functional V segments, including TRBV6-2 and TRBV6-3, could not be told apart with the 87-base-pair reads, so those segments were excluded. In a later analysis, the rate of TCR association differed among HLA loci, with DRB1 alleles having the most associated TCRs and HLA-C alleles having the fewest. The authors suggested that the approach could potentially be generalized to other disease states and immunological phenotypes. In a later analysis, several top co-occurrence clusters were reported to appear linked to parvovirus B19, influenza, CMV and Epstein-Barr virus. A group of highly shared sequence variants was considered likely to be a technical artifact of the sequencing pipeline. In an earlier analysis of about 600 of the donors, most TCR beta V segments appeared in productive rearrangements about 90% or about 30% of the time, broadly matching IMGT annotations. The presence/absence analyses assumed that sequencing depth was roughly uniform across donors, and that assumption may not be true. A later analysis found that most CMV-associated TCR beta chains appeared HLA-restricted, with HLA associations seemingly driven largely by CMV exposure. A later analysis associated about 17,000 TCR beta sequences with specific HLA alleles at a false discovery rate of 0.05. In a later analysis, HLA-associated TCR beta chains showed more clonal expansion and lower generation probabilities than non-associated chains that were equally common. Assigning TCR associations to individual alleles was difficult when HLA alleles, especially DR and DQ, strongly co-occurred. While some public TCRs were present in many individuals, most TCR sequences turned up only very rarely across donors. In a later genetic analysis, a missense DCLRE1C variant was associated with V-gene and J-gene trimming of TCR beta chains, and the association was replicated in an independent cohort. A later genetic analysis reported fewer N-insertions in productive TCRs among donors in an Asian-associated ancestry cluster than the roughly 700-donor mean. A few of the identified cytomegalovirus-associated TCR beta chains were confirmed in vitro to be specific for cytomegalovirus antigens. In both the original and validation cohorts, the classifier was reported to diagnose cytomegalovirus status with high specificity and sensitivity. Immune exposure information for the cohort was limited to CMV serostatus. The study listed approximately 150 TCR beta chains as associated with cytomegalovirus. Because counts were too low, under 20 rarely observed V segments, including chromosome 9 orphons, were left out of the earlier analysis of approximately 500 of the donors. Because HLA typing was missing for some donors at each locus, association tests included only the typed subset. In this cohort, only TCR beta chains were sequenced, and detectable features were limited by the absence of alpha or paired-chain data.

The library was produced with the immunoSEQ multiplex PCR assay. The multiplex PCR relied on a mix of 60 forward primers for TCR Vbeta segments and 13 reverse primers for TCR Jbeta segments. The CDR3 region of rearranged TCR beta genes was amplified from genomic DNA with a multiplex PCR assay. The amplified TCR beta libraries were sequenced on the Illumina HiSeq System as 87-base-pair reads. As for the authors' bioinformatics: Across the 600 to 700 repertoires, a later analysis counted 60 million to 90 million unique TCR beta chains, roughly 11 million of which were shared by at least two donors. Raw reads were error-corrected and collapsed into unique sequences with a nearest-neighbor algorithm that merged closely related sequences to remove PCR and sequencing errors. Alignment of CDR3 sequences to IMGT reference sequences was used to assign V, D and J gene segments. For a sequence to be retained, a match of at least six nucleotides was required to both a V gene segment and a J gene segment. A rearrangement counted as productive if the CDR3 had no stop codons and remained in frame with V and J, and every other rearrangement counted as non-productive. Following IMGT convention, CDR3 was defined as the stretch from the second conserved V-encoded cysteine to the conserved J-encoded phenylalanine. Sequences without an unambiguous match to a single V gene segment were excluded from the earlier analysis of almost 600 of the donors. In an earlier analysis of 450 to 700 of the donors, V segments were called functional above 56.7% productive rearrangements and were called segregating when the between-donor standard deviation exceeded 5%. To diagnose cytomegalovirus status from the catalog of TCR beta chain sequences, a statistical classification framework was built. In a later analysis, V and J genes were assigned by comparing TCR nucleotide sequences against IMGT/GENE-DB human TR gene sequences. In a later analysis, CDR3 sequences and most-parsimonious VDJ recombination scenarios were assigned using the TCRdist pipeline. A later analysis defined each TCR beta chain by its CDR3 amino acid sequence plus V-gene family, and excluded reads lacking a unique V-gene family. To address suspected cross-contamination and a sequencing artifact, a later analysis removed 592 highly shared, low-generation-probability nucleotide sequences. In a later analysis, a clonal expansion index was calculated for each public chain from normalized within-repertoire ranks of inferred template counts. In a later analysis, generation probabilities were computed using a VDJ recombination model fitted to out-of-frame rearrangements, and the results were checked against IGoR. In a later analysis, hypergeometric tests were used to score TCR-TCR, TCR-HLA and TCR-CMV co-occurrence, with a repertoire-size bias correction applied to TCR pairs. To estimate false discovery rates, a later analysis permuted the HLA or CMV assignments 20 times. In a later analysis, co-occurring TCRs were grouped with DBSCAN, and TCRdist sequence similarity was added when clustering was performed within HLA-allele-positive subsets. Co-occurrence clustering excluded repertoires with fewer than 30,000 or more than 120,000 public chains, plus five with anomalous nucleotide sharing. This is the immuneACCESS table as TCRdb keeps it, with only in-frame sequences that have V and J called. A part of the clones is gone; compared with another copy, unresolved V genes explain less than half, and the rest is unexplained. V, J and clone size are those of that table, while D and trimming were read from the DNA. The sample's clone listing holds about 72,000 clones. The ten largest clones add up to about 4.5% of the sample.

From the cysteine up to the phenylalanine, the CDR3 has a length of 17 residues. The sequence is cut down to CDR3 DNA, 51 bases in frame from base 1. Per the germline V gene, SNHLY is the CDR1 and FYNNEI is the CDR2. The cohort consisted of some 670 healthy bone marrow donors. At the time of sampling, every cohort member was nominally healthy, though immune exposures that went unrecorded were likely present. The donor tested CMV seropositive and was one of the 289 seropositive cohort members. Every donor gave a peripheral blood sample, and the peripheral blood mononuclear cells from that sample were used for TCR beta sequencing. The Qiagen DNeasy Blood Extraction Kit was used to extract genomic DNA from the blood cell samples. About this clone itself: It lacks a known antigen.

The sequence derives from a woman in her forties in good health and CMV-seropositive. The specimen was PBMCs. The V gene is TRBV2 and the J gene is TRBJ2-5; the central 8 bases match TRBD2. Judging by the DNA end, TRBJ2-7 fits better; the J call may be wrong. Read as DNA, the sequence is TGTGCCAGCAGTGAATCTGGGCTAGCGGGTTTTGGGTACGAGCAGTACTTC. This encodes CASSESGLAGFGYEQYF.